A single sample gave rise to the 5 T cell receptor beta chains below, sequenced in a study of blood T cell repertoires in COVID-19. Assay used: immunoSEQ multiplex PCR; TCRdb lists only in-frame clones, some missing. The sample records 40,000 to 55,000 clones, roughly 85% being singletons. The sample comprised peripheral blood. The receptors were gathered from a woman in her 70s with acute or convalescent COVID-19.

The chain combines TRBV7-2 with TRBJ2-1; 15 nucleotides line up with TRBD2. There are 15 residues in the CDR3. V was clipped by 4 bases and J by 6 bases; unmatched bases: 1. Germline values: CDR1 SGHTA, CDR2 FQGNSA. The CDR3 protein is CASSWGLAGGNEQFF. DNA of the CDR3: TGTGCCAGCAGCTGGGGACTAGCGGGGGGCAATGAGCAGTTCTTC.

The gene calls are TRBV24-1 and TRBJ2-1; the match to TRBD2 covers 12 bases. Germline-derived CDR1 and CDR2 are KGHDR and SFDVKD. V lost 11 bases and J lost 9; bases outside the gene matches: 13. This CDR3 spans 15 amino acids. The CDR3 DNA follows: TGTGCCATCGCTGCTAGCGGGAGGGGATTGGGTGAGCAGTTCTTC. It encodes CAIAASGRGLGEQFF.

This rearrangement joins TRBV5-1 to TRBJ1-5; D may be TRBD1 (6 bases). The germline V gene encodes CDR1 SGHRS and CDR2 YFSETQ. Trimming removed 2 bases from V and 5 bases from J, with 11 bases in between. The CDR3 is made up of 14 amino acids. The CDR3 bases are TGCGCCAGCAGCTTTGGGGCAGGGGATCAGCCCCAGCATTTT. This sequence encodes CASSFGAGDQPQHF.

The rearrangement uses TRBV11-2 and TRBJ2-7; D uncertain. Per the germline V gene, CDR1 is SGHAT and CDR2 is FQNNGV. Trimming took off 0 bases at V and 9 bases at J, with 9 bases between the two ends. The CDR3 has 12 residues. The CDR3, as DNA: TGTGCCAGCAGCTTAGATCCTATCGGGCAGTACTTC. Amino acids: CASSLDPIGQYF. Variable domain in full (rest from reference TRBV11-2 and TRBJ2-7): EAGVAQSPRYKIIEKRQSVAFWCNPISGHATLYWYQQILGQGPKLLIQFQNNGVVDDSQLPKDRFSAERLKGVDSTLKIQPAKLEDSAVYLCASSLDPIGQYFGPGTRLTVT.

This clone has more than one count but fewer than ten. The junction shows a germline mismatch at one end, possibly a read error. V is TRBV7-7 and J is TRBJ1-5; perhaps TRBD1 as D (5 bases). There are 19 residues in the CDR3. Germline V gives CDR1 SSHAT, CDR2 FNYEAQ (reference sequence). CDR3 sequence (DNA): TGTGCTAGCAGCACTTACCCAGTGCGAGTTGACAGACAAAATCAGCCCCAGCATTTT. It yields the protein CASSTYPVRVDRQNQPQHF.